Given below is one T cell receptor beta chain in context. Its antigen remains unknown. The data were obtained in a study of CXCR3-negative and CXCR3-positive naive CD8 T cells. This CDR3 region has 14 residues. General study points: Partial loss of CXCR3 expression followed cryopreservation; most assays used fresh PBMCs. CXCR3-positive naive cells carried more hydrophobic TRB CDR3s than CXCR3-negative ones. Each naive subset displayed comparably high diversity, whereas memory CD8+ cells displayed much lower diversity.

Sorting yielded triplicates of fewer than 350,000 cells for each CD8+ T cell subset. Researchers prepared the TRB cDNA libraries using 5' RACE with UMI labels. TCRdb reprocessed the 5' RACE reads, keeping one entry per CDR3 protein, no DNA. The sample is made up of 70,000 to 95,000 distinct CDR3 sequences, and the top ten hold 1.7% of it. What was sequenced was naive CXCR3- CD8+ T cells from blood. Subset given: CD45RO-CCR7+CD27+CD95- naive CD8+ T cells lacking CXCR3 (TNR3-). This chain links TRBV12-3 or TRBV12-4 with TRBJ1-1; TCRdb's D call, TRBD1, is unchecked because there is no DNA. The receptor comes from a human donor in good health. Some clones in this sample may be carry-over from other donors' samples. The CDR3 loop is CASSPNGGATEAFF.